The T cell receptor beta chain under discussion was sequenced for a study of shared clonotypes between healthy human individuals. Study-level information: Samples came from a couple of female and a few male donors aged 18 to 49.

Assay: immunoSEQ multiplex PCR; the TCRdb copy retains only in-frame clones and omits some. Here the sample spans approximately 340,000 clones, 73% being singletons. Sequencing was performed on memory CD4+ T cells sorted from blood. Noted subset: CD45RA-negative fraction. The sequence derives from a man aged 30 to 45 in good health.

The CDR3 nucleotides read TGCGCCAGCAGCGAAGGTTCCTACAATGAGCAGTTCTTC. It translates to CASSEGSYNEQFF. The chain uses TRBV5-1 and TRBJ2-1; D is unclear. V lost 4 bases and J 1 base, leaving 6 bases between the germline ends. The length of the CDR3 is 13 residues. Germline loops: CDR1 SGHRS, CDR2 YFSETQ.